These T cell receptor beta chains were read from a single sample in a study of shared clonotypes between healthy human individuals. Here immunoSEQ multiplex PCR was the method, and the copy in TCRdb shows in-frame clones only, minus some. The repertoire holds around 1,100,000 clones, with approximately 75% as singletons. Sequenced sample: memory CD4+ T cells from PBMCs. These receptors originate from a man younger than 30 in good health. Some clones in this sample may be carry-over from other donors' samples. CDR3s include the opening cysteine and the closing phenylalanine or tryptophan. The D gene is left open where the match is weak.

d_call j_call v_call cdr3_aa
NA TRBJ1-5 TRBV18 CASSNTGSRQPQHF
TRBD1 TRBJ1-2 TRBV7-9 CASSRRQGGYSYGYTF
TRBD1 TRBJ1-2 TRBV5-5 CASSIQGAFNYGYTF
TRBD1 TRBJ2-1 TRBV7-9 CASSRQGPRQFF
TRBD1 TRBJ2-2 TRBV12-5 CASGSGQPNTGELFF
NA TRBJ2-3 TRBV5-1 CASSLGDHTDTQYF
TRBD2 TRBJ2-7 TRBV4-3 CASSQDSGSSYEQYF
TRBD2 TRBJ2-1 TRBV11-3 CASSSPPAGGGNEQFF
NA TRBJ2-2 TRBV7-9 CASGHRDSGELFF
NA TRBJ1-1 TRBV30 CAWRPKLGPGGDEAFF
NA TRBJ2-2 TRBV27 CASSSATRAGELFF
NA TRBJ1-3 TRBV28 CASSHGRWGDTGNTIYF
NA TRBJ1-1 TRBV7-9 CASSLGPALNTEAFF
NA TRBJ1-3 TRBV10-3 CAISVGGENTIYF
NA TRBJ1-2 TRBV28 CASVLQGTYGYTF
NA TRBJ2-7 TRBV7-8 CASSLGGGEQYF
NA TRBJ1-2 TRBV6-5 CASSLSGDGYTF
TRBD1 TRBJ1-1 TRBV7-9 CASSHRQGETEAFF
NA TRBJ1-3 TRBV5-1 CASSLGQLFSGNTIYF
TRBD2 TRBJ2-1 TRBV28 CASRPSQGKETSGRNNEQFF
NA TRBJ2-7 TRBV11-2 CASSLDWQGSYEQYF
NA TRBJ1-3 TRBV10-2 CASEWLQVIIGNTIYF
TRBD2 TRBJ2-7 TRBV27 CASSPRGGEVGEQYF
NA TRBJ2-5 TRBV30 CAWAQETQYF
TRBD2 TRBJ2-3 TRBV5-6 CASSLAGLATDTQYF
TRBD2 TRBJ2-1 TRBV28 CASSSRRTSGDAQFF
TRBD1 TRBJ1-2 TRBV6-1 CASGNRGSYGYTF
TRBD2 TRBJ2-7 TRBV5-6 CASSKLAGGLDEQYF
TRBD2 TRBJ2-3 TRBV10-3 CAISESTSGATDTQYF
NA TRBJ2-7 TRBV28 CASWSAGRYYEQYF
NA TRBJ1-1 TRBV2 CASSGEVNTEAFF
TRBD2 TRBJ2-7 TRBV10-2 CASTKGLAGGGSSYEQYF
TRBD1 TRBJ1-4 TRBV30 CAWSEGAANEKLFF
NA TRBJ2-5 TRBV5-1 CASIRWPSGVSSETQYF
NA TRBJ2-7 TRBV7-8 CASSFTFTRTAAEQYF
TRBD2 TRBJ2-1 TRBV6-1 CASSEYLLAGFMNEQFF
NA TRBJ2-3 TRBV5-5 CASSLSPHRNTDTQYF
TRBD2 TRBJ2-7 TRBV28 CASSETSGVSYEQYF
TRBD2 TRBJ2-1 TRBV7-8 CASSLALGSGRYNEQFF
NA TRBJ1-1 TRBV29-1 CSVDRDGTEAFF
TRBD1 TRBJ1-2 TRBV7-2 CASSLGSGGGGYTF
NA TRBJ2-3 TRBV25-1 CASSESGSTDTQYF
NA TRBJ1-1 TRBV14 CASSRNRNTEAFF
NA TRBJ1-2 TRBV5-1 CASSRGQLANYGYTF
NA TRBJ2-7 TRBV7-3 CASSLTGAGYEQYF
NA TRBJ2-5 TRBV5-4 CASSFSGVAETQYF
NA TRBJ2-7 TRBV29-1 CSVLASYEQYF
NA TRBJ1-2 TRBV30 CAWSRGRNYGYTF
TRBD2 TRBJ2-7 TRBV5-1 CASSLNVLAGGYEQYF
NA TRBJ2-7 TRBV5-4 CASSLAFSGNREQYF
TRBD1 TRBJ1-4 TRBV15 CATSSRGTGEKLFF
TRBD1 TRBJ2-3 TRBV2 CASSYGTGRARSTDTQYF
NA TRBJ2-1 TRBV29-1 CSVDAGSYNEQFF
NA TRBJ1-1 TRBV10-3 CAISPSITAEAFF
TRBD1 TRBJ2-3 TRBV11-2 CASSFRQGVDTQYF
NA TRBJ2-7 TRBV10-3 CAISRVTSGYEQYF
NA TRBJ2-2 TRBV9 CASSGGNRDTGELFF
NA TRBJ1-3 TRBV30 CAWSGSLERHRASGNTIYF
NA TRBJ2-7 TRBV6-6 CASSVGGVAYEQYF